This T cell receptor beta chain stems from a study of T cell repertoires in cytomegalovirus infection. In the study overall: Well-studied HLA-B-restricted epitopes and recently identified HLA-C-restricted epitopes of CMV were both used in the study. Public signatures in TCR beta pointed to CMV infection and matching HLA type. General observations from the study: CMV-specific TCR beta clonotypes restricted by HLA-C dominated the ex vivo response. Summed frequency of public TCR beta families distinguished CMV carriers with the relevant HLA.

TCRdb called the reads again in MiXCR, with one record for every CDR3 protein. The sample yields hundreds of thousands of distinct CDR3 sequences, more than 30% seen once. In germline, CDR1 is MGHRA, CDR2 YSYEKL. CDR3 length: 15 residues. Remarks on this clonotype: Its antigen is as yet unknown. Sequence at one end of the junction differs from germline and may be a read error.

This TCR was recovered from a human donor in good health (CMV status not recorded). Some clones in this sample may be carry-over from other donors' samples. The input for sequencing was cultured PBMCs, taken from culture after CMV antigen stimulation. The chain is built from TRBV4-1 and TRBJ2-7; 9 nucleotides line up with TRBD2. CDR3: CASSQAGGPPYEQYF. Here the CDR3 DNA reads TGTGCCAGCAGCCAAGCGGGAGGCCCTCCCTACGAGCAGTACTTC.